This section outlines one T cell receptor beta chain sequence together with its context. Its antigen is undetermined. This sample is drawn from a study of shared clonotypes between healthy human individuals. Study results and caveats: Blood alone was sampled, and tissue repertoires likely differ.

Caucasian adults living in Nashville, Tennessee, provided all samples. DNA from unsorted PBMC was sequenced on ten immunoSEQ deep assay plates. Only in-frame clones appear in the TCRdb table, and some are missing; sequencing was by immunoSEQ multiplex PCR. The sample holds 450,000 to 500,000 clones, over 70% seen once. V was pared by 1 base and J by 8 bases, with 17 bases between. The CDR3 runs 15 residues. Per the germline V gene, CDR1 is KGHSH and CDR2 is LQKENI. The receptor's source is a woman in her 40s in good health. Some clones in this sample may be carry-over from other donors' samples. Sample: PBMCs. The chain employs TRBV18 and TRBJ1-2, with a possible D match to TRBD1 (5 bases). CDR3 loop: CASSPQDRGRLGYTF. CDR3 DNA: TGTGCCAGCTCACCACAAGACCGGGGCCGCCTCGGCTACACCTTC.